The clone carrying this TCR beta chain was seen a single time. Its antigen remains unknown. One end of the junction varies from germline; a read error may be responsible. The data originate from a study of high-grade serous ovarian cancer treatment subgroups. Study details: Mean per sample: about 14,000 reads, around 7,100 unique TCR beta rearrangements. Points from the study as a whole: Higher neoantigen levels went with greater TCR clonal relatedness. The analyses considered CDR3 and ignored CDR1 and CDR2. Same-patient tumor repertoires overlapped at about 0.1 to 0.8; different patients barely overlapped.

In germline, CDR1 is SEHNR, CDR2 FQNEAQ (reference sequence). CDR3 length: 13 amino acids. The tumor samples were collected prior to definitive surgery or chemotherapy. TCRdb's copy holds only in-frame clones and misses some; the assay was immunoSEQ multiplex PCR. The sample has about 5,800 clones, roughly two thirds seen once. The sequence was obtained from a human donor with high-grade serous ovarian cancer. The material sequenced was tumor tissue. V gene TRBV7-9 combines with J gene TRBJ2-1, with D perhaps TRBD1 or TRBD2 (6 bases each). This CDR3 reads CASSLDTGAREVF. The CDR3 nucleotides are TGTGCCAGCAGCTTAGATACGGGGGCGCGGGAAGTCTTC.